This T cell receptor (beta chain) comes out of a study of T-cell reconstitution after alpha-beta-depleted transplantation in children. Preparation of the TCRbeta library involved a method that used unique molecular identifiers. MiXCR was run by TCRdb on the PCR reads, yielding one entry per CDR3 protein. This sample has around 380,000 distinct CDR3 sequences, with 9.5% to 13% found just once. Material: PBMCs from the stem cell graft donor, obtained from the stem cell graft. The receptor's source is a human donor who donated a stem cell graft to a child with acute myeloid leukemia.

The CDR3 DNA is TGTGCCAGCAGCCCAGGGACAGGGGATTTATTCTTGGAGACCCAGTACTTC. It yields the protein CASSPGTGDLFLETQYF. The chain is built from TRBV7-2 and TRBJ2-5; TRBD1 matches at 10 bases. This CDR3 is built from 17 residues. The J segment lost 5 bases and the V segment lost 5 bases, leaving 14 bases of the junction unmatched. Germline V gene sequence: CDR1 SGHTA, CDR2 FQGNSA.